This TCR beta chain is drawn from a study of T cell responses to AZD1222 COVID-19 vaccine (dated by TCRdb to the early 2020s). Concerning the study at large: TCR sequencing was performed for roughly 250 trial participants, of whom about 200 were given two doses of AZD1222 and 26 were given two doses of MenACWY control vaccine. Trial participants were enrolled by age into 18-55, 56-69 and 70-plus year subgroups, with approximately 160, 26 and 62 TCR-sequenced participants respectively.

This clone has only one observation. There is no known antigen for this receptor. Base qualities are not provided; no much larger clone lies one nucleotide away. The time point label for this specimen denotes: sample from adult after SARS-CoV-2 infection, after symptom onset. Two convalescent COVID-19 patients, sampled after symptom onset from adults with prior SARS-CoV-2 infection, were also TCR-sequenced for comparison. The CDR3 contains 15 residues, cysteine and phenylalanine counted. Kept here is only the CDR3 DNA, which spans 45 bases and is read in frame from base 1. Trimming leaves V shorter by 3 bases and J shorter by 7 bases, with the junction holding 5 bases beyond the gene matches. CDR1 SGHTA and CDR2 FQGNSA are derived from the germline V gene. The CDR3 regions of human TCRbeta chains were analyzed by immunosequencing. In the original analysis: TCRs in the repertoires were matched against a reference library of SARS-CoV-2-specific TCRs that had been generated with the MIRA antigen-specificity platform. Breadth was defined as the fraction of unique TCRs that were SARS-CoV-2-associated. Depth was defined as the fraction of total T cells that were SARS-CoV-2-associated. Each spike-specific TCR was assigned to its reactive spike region and to a CD4 or CD8 class using the MIRA data. Log10-transformed breadth and depth values were compared by one-way ANOVA with Sidak's multiple comparisons tests. The table was pulled from immuneACCESS by TCRdb, which kept in-frame rearrangements only. Such tables lose some clones; where checked, under half of the loss comes from unresolved V genes, and the rest has no known cause. V and J calls and clone size are copied from that table; D and trimming were computed from the DNA. The sample has roughly 150,000 clones on record, approximately 86% of them singletons. The leading ten clones occupy 5.5% to 8% of the sample.

The paper's findings and limits, for the study overall: Because no day 14 peak-response samples were available, the repertoires could be characterized only after the peak T cell response. The vaccine-associated CD4 TCRs covered the entire spike protein, and the dominant responses fell in regions 160-218 and 743-854. Participants were mostly white British, with more females than males. The authors suggested clonal diversity may have been underestimated. Conclusions about previously exposed vaccinees were limited because only a handful of AZD1222 recipients were SARS-CoV-2 seropositive at baseline. Reportedly, close to half of the unique spike-specific TCRs recognized epitopes lying outside the regions that are mutated in the B.1.351 and B.1.1.7 variants. After two AZD1222 doses, both the breadth and the depth of spike-specific TCRs were significantly higher than at day 0 and than in MenACWY recipients. In the small 56-69-year group, the increase in depth fell short of significance, most likely because of low power.

The V and J genes are TRBV7-2 and TRBJ2-5, and TRBD2 matches 13 of the central bases. This sequence was found in an adult who had recovered from COVID-19. Material: peripheral blood, obtained after recovery from COVID-19. The DNA sequence is TGTGCCAGCAGCTTCTGGACTAGCGGGGGAGGGACCCAGTACTTC. Its coded protein is CASSFWTSGGGTQYF.